This T cell receptor beta chain was found in a study of monozygotic twins with inflammatory bowel disease. Whole-study results and caveats: Healthy co-twins had higher TCRbeta inverse Simpson diversity than their IBD twins. Heterogeneous immunosuppressive treatment regimens may have introduced variability into patient repertoires.

Comments on this clonotype: Its matching antigen is unknown.

The germline V gene encodes CDR1 SQVTM and CDR2 ANQGSEA. CDR3 size: 13 residues. For every donor, one blood sample of 2.5 ml was drawn. Template switching was used to attach UMIs, which incorporated a 6-nucleotide sample barcode. TCRdb re-called the 5' RACE reads and shows each CDR3 protein once, DNA omitted. Recorded for this sample: 300,000 to 350,000 distinct CDR3 sequences. V gene TRBV29-1 combines with J gene TRBJ1-1. The source is a human donor with ulcerative colitis or Crohn's disease, or a healthy co-twin of an affected twin (not recorded which). Sequencing was carried out using blood. The CDR3 sequence is CSAGTFSNTEAFF.